The sequence of this T cell receptor (beta chain) was determined in a study of T cells in Graves' hyperthyroidism and ophthalmopathy (dated by TCRdb to between 2018 and 2020). Context from the whole study: Peripheral blood was sampled at the time of initial diagnosis, prior to any treatment. TCR V-J signatures able to tell the groups apart were searched for in a discovery cohort of 100 patients, of whom over 40 had Graves' ophthalmopathy and 55 to 65 had stable Graves' hyperthyroidism. Prospective prediction of ophthalmopathy was tested in an independent validation cohort of about 19 hyperthyroidism patients and some 17 patients who later progressed to ophthalmopathy. The 95 to 100 discovery patients were divided at random into training and test sets in a 7:3 ratio. Thyroid tissue and blood T-cell repertoires from six or seven Graves' hyperthyroidism patients were also compared in the study. After blood sampling, hyperthyroidism patients were treated with methimazole at a starting dose of 30 mg daily, and ophthalmopathy patients were treated with high-dose intravenous methylprednisolone. According to the paper, TCR Vbeta CDR3 sequencing was carried out on some 140 peripheral blood samples, which came from some 41 ophthalmopathy, 75 to 80 hyperthyroidism and about 17 progressor patients. Broader findings and caveats from the paper: Most expanded thyroid clonotypes (frequency above 0.001) were also detected in blood, suggesting blood repertoires may reflect thyroid immune responses. No statistical method was used to fix the sample size in advance, and group allocation was not hidden from the investigators. In validation, the model predicted progression to ophthalmopathy a median of about 5.9 months before onset, with over 60% sensitivity and 72.22% specificity. A model built on a 13 V-J signature distinguished ophthalmopathy from stable hyperthyroidism, reaching approximately 89% sensitivity and 81.08% specificity in cross-validation and 80%/75% in testing.

Moderately to severely active disease, a Clinical Activity Score of at least 3, a NOSPECS grade of at least 4, and a duration under 3 months were present in ophthalmopathy patients. The study excluded patients with uncontrolled infections, other autoimmune diseases, pregnancy or lactation. Diagnoses relied on clinical symptoms, serum thyroxine and TRAb, thyroid ultrasound and orbital computed tomography. PBMCs were separated from roughly 10 ml of fresh peripheral blood using Ficoll-Paque density gradient centrifugation. Total RNA was extracted using Trizol reagent, and RNA quality was assessed on an Agilent 2100 Bioanalyzer. There are many counts of this clonotype. Its antigen specificity is not known. No qualities accompany the bases; no much larger clone lies one base away. Amplification of TCR beta CDR3 regions was carried out from RNA transcripts. For the first round of RT-PCR on the TCR CDR3, the HTBI primer set was used together with the Qiagen OneStep RT-PCR kit. A second multiplex PCR round built the libraries, followed by size selection and purification. Libraries were sequenced paired-end with 100 bp reads on an Illumina HiSeq2000. The published analysis was carried out like this. SOAPnuke was used to process the raw data, throwing out any read that contained adapters or uncalled bases, had a mean Phred below 15, or lacked an exact constant-primer or identifier match. High-quality paired reads were merged using COPE v1.2.5, and each unique nucleotide sequence was defined as a clonotype. MiTCR v1.1 was used to align clonotypes to the IMGT TRBV, TRBD and TRBJ reference segments. The analysis included only V-J combinations with a frequency above 0.0001, which together covered 99% to 99.2% of the repertoires. The TCS score was defined as the ratio of F50 (clonal expansion) to E x V (chaos), calculated using BLOSUM62-based TCRdist between CDR3 peptides within each V-J. Welch's t-statistics and random forest reduced fewer than 550 V-J features to around 14, which were used in a naive Bayes classifier (R e1071). In TCRdb, the public reads were trimmed at Q25 with fastp and aligned with MiXCR, with productive beta chains retained. Entries are consolidated by CDR3 protein sequence, retaining the most common genes and DNA. These V and J calls derive from TCRdb rather than the authors' analysis. The sample table records roughly 530,000 distinct CDR3 sequences; more than 15% of these occur just once. 15% to 20% of the sample goes to the ten largest clones.

The germline V gene sets CDR1 to SGHTA and CDR2 to FQGNSA. V and J are truncated by 0 bases and 2 bases respectively, leaving an intervening sequence of 10 bases. The CDR3 runs 15 residues from the cysteine to the phenylalanine. The sequence is cut down to CDR3 DNA, 45 bases in frame from base 1. The origin of this receptor is a woman between 18 and 30 years old with Graves' ophthalmopathy. The rearrangement joined TRBV7-2 to TRBJ1-2; D gene: possibly TRBD1, on 5 matching bases. Sequenced material: blood. CDR3 protein: CASSLAPRANYGYTF. In nucleotide form, the sequence is TGTGCCAGCAGCTTAGCCCCCAGGGCCAACTATGGCTACACCTTC. Reference TRBV7-2 and TRBJ1-2 genes cover what lies past the CDR3, so the full variable domain is GAGVSQSPSNKVTEKGKDVELRCDPISGHTALYWYRQSLGQGLEFLIYFQGNSAPDKSGLPSDRFSAERTGGSVSTLTIQRTQQEDSAVYLCASSLAPRANYGYTFGSGTRLTVV.